One sample yielded the 32 T cell receptor beta chains listed below, sequenced in a study of neurological immune-mediated disorders. TCRdb passed the 5' RACE reads through MiXCR, listing each CDR3 protein once. Among around 69,000 distinct CDR3 sequences, roughly 3.2% were seen once, and the ten largest hold about 3.5%. Sequencing was carried out using PBMCs. Receptors were obtained from a man aged 40-55 years with multiple sclerosis.

This clonotype has at least ten counts. The CDR3 reads CASSLTGASGYTF. The CDR3 DNA follows: TGCGCCAGCAGCTTAACAGGGGCCTCTGGCTACACCTTC. V usage is TRBV5-1 and J usage is TRBJ1-2; the match to TRBD1 covers 7 bases. Germline assignment: CDR1 SGHRS and CDR2 YFSETQ. The junction had 5 bases not matched to a gene; V was cut back by 2 bases and J by 7 bases. This CDR3 is 13 amino acids long. Together with reference TRBV5-1 and TRBJ1-2, the CDR3 gives the full variable domain: KAGVTQTPRYLIKTRGQQVTLSCSPISGHRSVSWYQQTPGQGLQFLFEYFSETQRNKGNFPGRFSGRQFSNSRSEMNVSTLELGDSALYLCASSLTGASGYTFGSGTRLTVV.

This clonotype was seen ten or more times. DNA for the CDR3: TGTGCCAGCAGCTCGACGACAGCGTCACCGATTGCTTTCTTT. This translates into CASSSTTASPIAFF. The rearrangement joins TRBV7-9 to TRBJ1-1, with D perhaps matching TRBD1 (5 bases). The CDR3 is 14 residues long. Germline values: CDR1 SEHNR, CDR2 FQNEAQ (reference sequence). V was shortened by 4 bases and J by 11 bases, with 20 bases between the two germline ends.

This clonotype was observed at least ten times. The rearrangement links TRBV21-1 to TRBJ2-7; TRBD1, the D gene given by the table, was not confirmed from the DNA. TRBV21-1 is listed as a pseudogene. This CDR3 has 16 residues. The CDR3 DNA reads as TGTGCCAGCAGCAAAGAAAAGGGACAGTTAGTCTACGAGCAGTACTTC. Its protein is CASSKEKGQLVYEQYF.

This clonotype has ten or more counts. The chain joins TRBV20-1 to TRBJ1-1, with D unclear. The CDR3 runs to 16 residues. Trimming stripped 0 bases from V and 0 bases from J, with 14 bases between. Germline CDR1 and CDR2: DFQATT and SNEGSKA (reference sequence). The CDR3 reads CSARDLKGGLNTEAFF. CDR3 nucleotides: TGCAGTGCTAGAGATCTTAAGGGTGGACTGAACACTGAAGCTTTCTTT.

This clonotype was observed at least ten times. The rearrangement joins TRBV12-3 or TRBV12-4 to TRBJ2-2; weak D call: TRBD1 (5 bases). Between the trimmed V and J ends, which lost 5 bases and 7 bases, there was a span of 17 bases. The CDR3 totals 15 residues. The CDR3 protein is CASSPRQSAIGELFF. The CDR3 region has the DNA TGTGCCAGCAGTCCTCGACAGAGTGCTATCGGGGAGCTGTTTTTT.

This clonotype was seen many times. The chain uses TRBV15 and TRBJ1-2; tentative D call: TRBD1 (6 bases). V lost 0 bases and J lost 6, with 17 bases in between. This CDR3 has 16 amino acids. Germline V lookup: CDR1 LNHNV, CDR2 YYDKDF (reference sequence). CDR3 bases: TGTGCCACCAGCAGAGATCCAACAGGGAGTAGAGATGGCTACACCTTC. It yields the protein CATSRDPTGSRDGYTF.

This clonotype was detected ten times or more. This sequence joins TRBV7-2 and TRBJ1-4; D unresolved. Germline-derived CDR1 and CDR2 are SGHTA and FQGNSA. The CDR3 spans 15 residues. The V end lost 5 bases, the J end lost 0 bases, and 10 bases lay between the germline ends. DNA of the CDR3: TGTGCCAGCAGCCCTGAAGTTGCAACTAATGAAAAACTGTTTTTT. Residues: CASSPEVATNEKLFF. The full variable domain, rest sourced from reference TRBV7-2 and TRBJ1-4, is GAGVSQSPSNKVTEKGKDVELRCDPISGHTALYWYRQSLGQGLEFLIYFQGNSAPDKSGLPSDRFSAERTGGSVSTLTIQRTQQEDSAVYLCASSPEVATNEKLFFGSGTQLSVL.

This clonotype was detected ten times or more. The chain is built from TRBV5-1 and TRBJ1-2; D unclear. V was trimmed by 0 bases and J by 8 bases, leaving 14 bases between them. Per germline, CDR1 SGHRS and CDR2 YFSETQ. The CDR3 sequence is 14 residues long. The CDR3 sequence is CASSLAVSKYGYTF. Here the CDR3 DNA reads TGCGCCAGCAGCTTGGCAGTCTCGAAATACGGCTACACCTTC.

The table lists this clonotype with many counts. The chain combines TRBV20-1 with TRBJ2-1; the D call may be TRBD1 or TRBD2 (5 bases each). Between the trimmed V and J ends, which lost 0 bases and 9 bases, there was a span of 9 bases. This CDR3 comprises 12 residues. Germline CDR1 DFQATT, CDR2 SNEGSKA (reference sequence). Here the CDR3 DNA reads TGCAGTGCTAGAGATCTTGGGGGTGAGCAGTTCTTC. Translating it yields CSARDLGGEQFF.

This clonotype has a handful of counts. The V gene is TRBV3-1, the J gene TRBJ2-7, with D tentatively TRBD1 (5 bases). The germline gives CDR1 LGHDT, CDR2 YNNKEL (reference sequence). The V and J ends lost 0 bases and 3 bases respectively, with 18 bases between them. The CDR3 consists of 17 residues. CDR3 in amino acids: CASSQDGAYSEIYEQYF. The CDR3 bases are TGTGCCAGCAGCCAAGATGGGGCTTACTCGGAGATCTACGAGCAGTACTTC.

This clonotype has at least ten counts. The rearrangement links TRBV5-1 to TRBJ2-6; D may correspond to TRBD1 or TRBD2 (6 bases each). Germline lookup yields CDR1 SGHRS and CDR2 YFSETQ. CDR3 length: 18 residues. V gave up 6 bases and J gave up 2 bases, with 21 bases separating them. Here the CDR3 reads CASMPLLGGTTGANVLTF. CDR3 nucleotide sequence: TGCGCCAGCATGCCCCTTCTTGGGGGGACAACTGGGGCCAACGTCCTGACTTTC.

This clonotype was counted ten times or more. The chain uses TRBV29-1 and TRBJ1-3, with 7 nucleotides matching TRBD1. The CDR3 runs 14 residues. V was pared by 5 bases and J by 4 bases, with 8 bases of the junction left unmatched. CDR1 SQVTM and CDR2 ANQGSEA come from the germline V gene. CDR3 protein: CSVLDRASGNTIYF. The DNA of the CDR3 is TGCAGCGTTCTCGACAGGGCCTCAGGAAACACCATATATTTT. Drawing the rest from reference TRBV29-1 and TRBJ1-3, the complete variable domain is SAVISQKPSRDICQRGTSLTIQCQVDSQVTMMFWYRQQPGQSLTLIATANQGSEATYESGFVIDKFPISRPNLTFSTLTVSNMSPEDSSIYLCSVLDRASGNTIYFGEGSWLTVV.

This clonotype was counted at least ten times. This chain links TRBV29-1 with TRBJ2-2; D gene uncertain. The germline gives CDR1 SQVTM, CDR2 ANQGSEA. V was clipped by 4 bases and J by 0 bases, with 9 bases between them. This CDR3 has 14 residues. CDR3 bases: TGCAGCGTTGTTTGGGGAACGAACACCGGGGAGCTGTTTTTT. This sequence encodes CSVVWGTNTGELFF.

This clonotype was observed at least ten times. The chain recombines TRBV7-6 with TRBJ2-1; 12 bases are shared with TRBD2. CDR1 is SGHVS and CDR2 is FNYEAQ in the germline V gene. This CDR3 region has 16 residues. V was pared by 5 bases and J by 7 bases, with 9 bases of the junction left unmatched. The CDR3: CASSAPLAGGHNEQFF. The CDR3, as DNA: TGTGCCAGCAGCGCCCCCCTAGCGGGGGGGCATAATGAGCAGTTCTTC.

Ten or more counts support this clonotype. The chain carries TRBV5-1 and TRBJ2-7; TRBD1 agrees at 7 bases. J was trimmed by 3 bases and V by 0 bases; bases with no gene match: 6. Germline CDR1 is SGHRS and CDR2 is YFSETQ. The CDR3 contains 15 residues. The CDR3 sequence: CASSLAMGTDYEQYF. DNA for the CDR3: TGCGCCAGCAGCTTGGCCATGGGGACAGACTACGAGCAGTACTTC.

This clonotype has at least ten counts. V usage is TRBV11-2 and J usage is TRBJ1-1; 9 nucleotides align to TRBD1. The CDR3 consists of 13 residues. In germline, CDR1 is SGHAT, CDR2 FQNNGV. V dropped 5 bases and J dropped 6; count of bases not matched to a gene: 4. CDR3 region: CASSRDRVAEAFF. The CDR3 nucleotides are TGTGCCAGCAGCCGGGACAGGGTAGCTGAAGCTTTCTTT.

At least ten counts were recorded for this clonotype. V is TRBV12-3 or TRBV12-4 and J is TRBJ2-1, with TRBD2 matching 8 bases. Unmatched junction bases numbered 5, after V lost 6 bases and J lost 13 bases. The CDR3 has 11 amino acids. The CDR3: CASSPGGGQFF. CDR3 nucleotides: TGTGCCAGCAGCCCCGGGGGGGGTCAGTTCTTC.

The table lists this clonotype with many counts. The J gene is TRBJ2-5, the V gene TRBV7-6; 8 bases match TRBD2. Per germline, CDR1 SGHVS and CDR2 FNYEAQ. This CDR3 is built from 15 residues. J lost 4 bases, V lost 5 bases, and 9 bases had no gene match. CDR3 nucleotide sequence: TGTGCCAGCAGCCCCCCGGGCGGGGGGCGAGAGACCCAGTACTTC. Protein: CASSPPGGGRETQYF.

This clonotype was seen at least ten times. This chain uses TRBV10-3 with TRBJ2-7; a possible D gene is TRBD1 (5 bases). The CDR3 runs to 12 residues. Germline V gene data show CDR1 as ENHRY and CDR2 as SYGVKD. V lost 10 bases and J 7 bases, leaving 17 bases between the germline ends. The CDR3, as DNA: TGTGCCACCCAAGGGGTCCCGAGGGAGCAGTACTTC. Translation: CATQGVPREQYF.

A word on this clonotype: It may be a read error: a sequence one base away is much more abundant. CDR3 sequence (DNA): TGTGCCAGCAGAGGCGGACAGGGTGGTAATTCACCCCTCAACTTT. Its translation: CASRGGQGGNSPLNF. The rearrangement joins TRBV5-5 to TRBJ1-6; 8 nucleotides agree with TRBD1. The CDR3 runs 15 residues. From germline, CDR1 is SGHKS and CDR2 YYEKEE (reference sequence).

This clonotype was detected many times. The gene calls are TRBV20-1 and TRBJ1-2, with unresolved D. Germline V gene lookup returns CDR1 DFQATT and CDR2 SNEGSKA (reference sequence). The V gene lost 0 bases and the J gene lost 8 bases, with 7 bases spanning the gap. The CDR3 loop spans 11 amino acids. CDR3 residues: CSARDPAGYTF. The CDR3 DNA reads as TGCAGTGCTAGAGATCCGGCGGGCTACACCTTC.

This clonotype was detected ten times or more. The rearrangement links TRBV5-6 to TRBJ1-1; the match to TRBD1 covers 7 bases. V shed 4 bases, J shed 0 bases, and the junction held 3 bases outside the gene matches. Germline assignment: CDR1 SGHDT and CDR2 YYEEEE. The CDR3 has 14 residues. The CDR3 loop is CASSRGQLNTEAFF. The CDR3, as DNA: TGTGCCAGCAGCAGGGGACAGTTGAACACTGAAGCTTTCTTT. The full variable domain, completed using reference TRBV5-6 and TRBJ1-1, is DAGVTQSPTHLIKTRGQQVTLRCSPKSGHDTVSWYQQALGQGPQFIFQYYEEEERQRGNFPDRFSGHQFPNYSSELNVNALLLGDSALYLCASSRGQLNTEAFFGQGTRLTVV.

This clonotype was seen at least ten times. This chain links TRBV2 with TRBJ2-5; D is undetermined. The germline V gene has CDR1 SNHLY and CDR2 FYNNEI. Trimming shortened V by 2 bases and J by 5 bases, and 9 bases separated the two germline ends. CDR3 length: 13 amino acids. CDR3 in amino acids: CASSEYGGETQYF. For the CDR3, the DNA is TGTGCCAGCAGTGAATACGGTGGGGAGACCCAGTACTTC.

This clonotype was detected many times. The chain recombines TRBV20-1 with TRBJ1-6, with a possible D match to TRBD1 (5 bases). The CDR3 runs 12 residues. V was cut by 4 bases and J by 10 bases, with 11 bases left in between. The germline CDR1 and CDR2 sequences are DFQATT and SNEGSKA (reference sequence). The CDR3 sequence is CSATGGLSPLHF. CDR3 DNA: TGCAGTGCTACTGGGGGTTTGTCACCCCTCCACTTT.

This clonotype was counted ten times or more. The V gene is TRBV12-3 or TRBV12-4, the J gene TRBJ2-1; D ambiguous. V dropped 6 bases and J dropped 0 bases, with 12 bases sitting between them. The CDR3 totals 15 residues. CDR3 DNA sequence: TGTGCCAGCAGGTTGGGCGGTAGCTCCTACAATGAGCAGTTCTTC. Translated, it gives CASRLGGSSYNEQFF.

This clonotype was counted at least ten times. The genes are TRBV29-1 and TRBJ1-1; TRBD1 is a possible D gene (6 bases). Trimming stripped 7 bases from V and 6 bases from J, with 18 bases between. The CDR3 consists of 13 residues. Looked up from germline, CDR1 is SQVTM and CDR2 is ANQGSEA. The CDR3 is CSAEGGFISEAFF. The CDR3 nucleotides read TGCAGCGCCGAAGGGGGATTTATTTCTGAAGCTTTCTTT.

V usage is TRBV7-3 and J usage is TRBJ1-1; D gene ambiguous. CDR3 length: 14 amino acids. Per germline, CDR1 SGHTA and CDR2 FQGTGA. V lost 5 bases to trimming and J lost 1 base, with 11 bases between them. The CDR3 nucleotides read TGTGCCAGCAGCCGCGGTGGCGGGAACACTGAAGCTTTCTTT. Translating it yields CASSRGGGNTEAFF. Supplemented by reference TRBV7-3 and TRBJ1-1, the full variable domain reads GAGVSQTPSNKVTEKGKYVELRCDPISGHTALYWYRQSLGQGPEFLIYFQGTGAADDSGLPNDRFFAVRPEGSVSTLKIQRTERGDSAVYLCASSRGGGNTEAFFGQGTRLTVV.

In this sample, this clonotype turned up many times. The rearrangement joins TRBV6-2 or TRBV6-3 to TRBJ2-3, with D uncertain. CDR1 is MNHEY and CDR2 is SVGEGT in the germline V gene. CDR3 length: 11 amino acids. Trimming shortened V by 5 bases and J by 4 bases, and 4 bases separated the two germline ends. The CDR3 sequence: CASSNADTQYF. CDR3 bases: TGTGCCAGCAGTAACGCAGATACGCAGTATTTT.

In this sample, this clonotype turned up many times. This chain links TRBV20-1 with TRBJ2-3, with 12 bases aligning to TRBD2. V gave up 0 bases and J gave up 6 bases; unmatched junction bases: 10. Germline values: CDR1 DFQATT, CDR2 SNEGSKA (reference sequence). The CDR3 is made up of 17 amino acids. The CDR3 coding sequence is TGCAGTGCTAGAGATATACTAGCGGGGGGCACAGTGGATACGCAGTATTTT. This sequence encodes CSARDILAGGTVDTQYF.

This clonotype was recorded many times. The chain joins TRBV11-2 to TRBJ2-1; 12 nucleotides match TRBD2. CDR1 is SGHAT and CDR2 is FQNNGV in the germline V gene. This CDR3 has 15 amino acids. V trimming: 4 bases; J trimming: 5 bases; junction bases outside the gene matches: 3. The DNA of the CDR3 is TGTGCCAGCAGCTCCCGACTAGCGGGAGACAATGAGCAGTTCTTC. Amino acids: CASSSRLAGDNEQFF.

This sequence joins TRBV7-9 and TRBJ2-7, with 9 bases that match TRBD1. Germline V gene sequence: CDR1 SEHNR, CDR2 FQNEAQ (reference sequence). The V segment lost 4 bases and the J segment 4 bases; nucleotides outside the gene matches: 11. The CDR3 is 16 amino acids. CDR3 region: CASSYSGDREWYEQYF. The CDR3 coding sequence is TGTGCCAGCAGCTACAGTGGGGACAGGGAATGGTACGAGCAGTACTTC. Based on the CDR3 plus reference TRBV7-9 and TRBJ2-7, the full variable domain is DTGVSQNPRHKITKRGQNVTFRCDPISEHNRLYWYRQTLGQGPEFLTYFQNEAQLEKSRLLSDRFSAERPKGSFSTLEIQRTEQGDSAMYLCASSYSGDREWYEQYFGPGTRLTVT.

This clonotype was picked up many times. This chain links TRBV5-1 with TRBJ1-1; D might be TRBD1 (6 bases). This CDR3 is 13 amino acids long. The V end was cut by 3 bases, the J end by 7 bases, with 13 bases between. In germline, CDR1 is SGHRS, CDR2 YFSETQ. CDR3 region: CASSSKGDNEAFF. The CDR3 DNA follows: TGCGCCAGCAGCTCTAAGGGGGACAATGAAGCTTTCTTT.